The source of this T cell receptor beta chain is a study of T-cell reconstitution after alpha-beta-depleted transplantation in children (dated by TCRdb to 2016 to 2018). For the study in its entirety: Using TCR repertoire profiling, the study followed T-cell immune reconstitution in a quantitative way in children after TCRalphabeta/CD19-depleted allogeneic hematopoietic cell transplantation.

Reading from cysteine to phenylalanine, the CDR3 counts 14 amino acids. This entry keeps only the CDR3 DNA: 42 bases, framed from base 1. V gives up 6 bases and J gives up 2 bases, and the segment between their germline ends measures 16 bases. CDR1 SQVTM and CDR2 ANQGSEA were looked up in the germline V gene. Sample treatment or condition, as interpreted from the label and publication: allogeneic hematopoietic cell transplantation with graft depleted of TCRalphabeta T cells and CD19 B cells. Transplant recipients were children who received TCRalphabeta/CD19-depleted allogeneic hematopoietic cell grafts. Library preparation was by PCR. The reads were generated on an Illumina HiSeq 2500. TCR library preparation used molecular barcoding, with unique molecular identifiers applied to normalize quantification of the TCRbeta repertoire. TCRdb reworked the public reads: Q25 trimming with fastp, MiXCR clone assembly, productive beta chains retained. Each CDR3 protein appears once, grouped with its most common genes and DNA. For this sample the table gives about 110,000 distinct CDR3 sequences, of which about a tenth were detected only once. Of the sample, less than 40% falls within the top ten clones.

In regard to this clonotype: The specificity of this receptor is unknown. No base qualities exist here, and no much larger clone lies one base off it.

General study outcomes and caveats: Hyperexpanded clone frequencies declined over subsequent months; after one year, T-cell counts and TCRbeta diversity were mostly attributed to newly produced T cells. The apparently early recovery of alphabetaT-cell counts about two months after transplant reportedly depended on only several hundred rapidly expanded clones that came from non-depleted graft cells. In some patients, the high TCRbeta diversity seen at day 60 was put down to recipient T cells and intrathymic progenitors that had survived conditioning.

The rearrangement joined TRBV29-1 to TRBJ1-1; the D gene is perhaps TRBD1, on 5 matching bases. The sequence was collected from a boy aged 2 to 9 with acute lymphoblastic leukemia, due to receive a stem cell transplant. This specimen consisted of PBMCs, obtained before TCRalphabeta/CD19-depleted stem cell transplant. The CDR3 region has the sequence CSVDEQESNTEAFF. The DNA is TGCAGCGTCGACGAACAGGAATCTAACACTGAAGCTTTCTTT.